The T cell receptor beta chain described here comes from a study of CXCR3-negative and CXCR3-positive naive CD8 T cells. Details on this clonotype: The antigen is not known.

Study-wide findings and caveats: Memory CD8+ cells showed much lower diversity, while both naive subsets displayed comparably high diversity. For naive cells, CXCR3-negative and CXCR3-positive subsets had similar TRBV-TRBJ usage; for memory cells, usage differed. Relative to CXCR3-negative naive cells, CXCR3-positive naive cells had more hydrophobic TRB CDR3s.

CD45RO-CCR7+CD27+CD95- characterized naive CD8+ T cells. Via 5' RACE with UMI labels, TRB cDNA libraries were prepared. No DNA is given; TCRdb re-called the 5' RACE reads and lists each CDR3 protein once. With 69,000 or so distinct CDR3 sequences in the sample, the ten largest clones hold 1.5%. The sample taken for sequencing was naive CXCR3- CD8+ T cells from blood. Subset in this sample: CD45RO-CCR7+CD27+CD95- naive CD8+ T cells lacking CXCR3 (TNR3-). The sequence was obtained from a human donor in good health. Some clones in this sample may be carry-over from other donors' samples.

This CDR3 reads CASSLGTLHYEQYF. The V call is TRBV27, the J call TRBJ2-7; TCRdb lists TRBD2, though no DNA is available to test this call. The CDR3 covers 14 residues. From germline, CDR1 is MNHEY and CDR2 SMNVEV (reference sequence).